What follows are 27 T cell receptor beta chains derived from one specimen sequenced in a study of T cells in Graves' hyperthyroidism and ophthalmopathy. Amplified regions were TCR beta CDR3 sequences from RNA transcripts. Primed by the HTBI set, a first-round RT-PCR was run on the TCR CDR3. TCRdb analysed the multiplex PCR reads with MiXCR anew, one entry per CDR3 protein. The table includes almost 600,000 distinct CDR3 sequences, roughly 46% detected once. The material sequenced was peripheral blood or thyroid tissue (not recorded which). All receptors come from a young woman with Graves' hyperthyroidism.

This clonotype was counted ten times or more. The chain uses TRBV7-3 and TRBJ1-1; no firm D call. CDR1 SGHTA and CDR2 FQGTGA come from the germline V gene. The CDR3 is 15 residues long. The V end lost 2 bases, the J end lost 2 bases, and 12 bases lay between the germline ends. The CDR3 region has the DNA TGTGCCAGCAGCTTAGGATCCAGAAGTAACACTGAAGCTTTCTTT. Translated, it gives CASSLGSRSNTEAFF.

This chain joins TRBV20-1 and TRBJ1-2, with 8 bases identical to TRBD1. The CDR3 sequence is 14 residues long. The trim removed 1 base at V and 4 bases at J, leaving 5 bases unmatched. Per germline, CDR1 DFQATT and CDR2 SNEGSKA (reference sequence). CDR3 bases: TGCAGTGCTAGAGTTAGGACAGGGACCTATGGCTACACCTTC. This sequence encodes CSARVRTGTYGYTF.

The chain uses TRBV30 and TRBJ1-1; D call uncertain. The germline V and J ends were trimmed by 2 bases and 4 bases, with 11 bases remaining between them. CDR3 length equals 13 residues. The V gene's germline CDR1 is GTSNPN and CDR2 SVGIG (reference sequence). The CDR3 region is CAWSTRWGTEAFF. The CDR3, as DNA: TGTGCCTGGAGTACCCGTTGGGGCACTGAAGCTTTCTTT.

Concerning this clonotype: This may be a read error, as it is one base from a much larger clone. This chain links TRBV7-2 with TRBJ2-2, with D tentatively TRBD2 (5 bases). Per the germline V gene, CDR1 is SGHTA and CDR2 is FQGNSA. This CDR3 is built from 12 residues. The DNA of the CDR3 is TGTGCCAGCACCTTCAACACCGGGGAGCTGCTTTTT. This translates into CASTFNTGELLF. Together with reference TRBV7-2 and TRBJ2-2, the CDR3 gives the full variable domain: GAGVSQSPSNKVTEKGKDVELRCDPISGHTALYWYRQSLGQGLEFLIYFQGNSAPDKSGLPSDRFSAERTGGSVSTLTIQRTQQEDSAVYLCASTFNTGELLFGEGSRLTVL.

The chain couples TRBV29-1 to TRBJ1-4, with D tentatively TRBD1 (6 bases). The CDR3 runs to 13 residues. V lost 8 bases and J 7 bases, leaving 17 bases between the germline ends. Germline CDR1 is SQVTM and CDR2 is ANQGSEA. CDR3 in DNA: TGCAGCACCTCCGGGGGCTCGAGTGAAAAACTGTTTTTT. Encoded protein: CSTSGGSSEKLFF.

In its sample, this clonotype was seen many times. The chain joins TRBV12-3 or TRBV12-4 to TRBJ2-2; D remains unclear. The germline V and J ends were trimmed by 4 bases and 0 bases, with 9 bases remaining between them. This CDR3 spans 15 amino acids. The CDR3 sequence is CASSYNTANTGELFF. CDR3 DNA: TGTGCCAGCAGTTACAACACAGCGAACACCGGGGAGCTGTTTTTT.

In regard to this clonotype: Its ends do not fully match the called genes, so a read error is possible. The J gene is TRBJ2-1, the V gene TRBV7-7; D is unresolved. There are 14 residues in the CDR3. Per germline, CDR1 SSHAT and CDR2 FNYEAQ (reference sequence). CDR3 DNA: TGTGCTAGCAGCGTCAGAGTCCAGGAGCCCAGGCGGTTCTTC. Its protein is CASSVRVQEPRRFF.

With respect to this clonotype: One base away lies a much larger clone, so this may be a sequencing read error. This chain uses TRBV30 with TRBJ1-1, with 10 bases lining up with TRBD1. CDR1 is GTSNPN, CDR2 SVGIG, per germline (reference sequence). J lost 3 bases, V lost 1 base, and 8 bases had no gene match. This CDR3 spans 16 amino acids. In DNA, the CDR3 is TGTGCCTGGAGTGGCGGACAGGGGGTATCGGACACTGAAGCTTTCTTT. It is translated as CAWSGGQGVSDTEAFF.

As concerns this clonotype: One base away lies a much larger clone, so this may be a sequencing read error. The chain has TRBV6-2 or TRBV6-3 and TRBJ1-5, with D unclear. This CDR3 spans 12 amino acids. In germline, CDR1 is MNHEY, CDR2 SVGEGT. V was cut by 11 bases and J by 0 bases, with 8 bases left in between. The CDR3 sequence: CAGKDSNQPQHF. CDR3 DNA: TGTGCCGGCAAGGATAGCAATCAGCCCCAGCATTTT.

This clonotype was observed at least ten times. CDR3 amino acids: CASSLRAGEYEQYF. Written as DNA, the CDR3 is TGCGCCAGCAGCTTGAGAGCGGGGGAGTACGAGCAGTACTTC. This sequence joins TRBV5-1 and TRBJ2-7; 8 bases are a match to TRBD2. With 1 base clipped from V and 4 bases from J, the junction kept 4 bases outside the gene matches. Germline loops: CDR1 SGHRS, CDR2 YFSETQ. The CDR3 covers 14 residues.

The V gene is TRBV20-1, the J gene TRBJ1-2; D call uncertain. This CDR3 is 13 amino acids long. CDR1 and CDR2 (germline): DFQATT, SNEGSKA (reference sequence). V was cut by 7 bases and J by 4 bases, with 16 bases left in between. CDR3 coding DNA: TGCAGTGTGGTAGCGGCAGAGACCTATGGCTACACCTTC. It is translated as CSVVAAETYGYTF.

This chain uses TRBV24-1 with TRBJ2-7, with 9 bases aligning to TRBD1. Trimming cost V 7 bases and J 5 bases; bases outside gene matches: 8. This CDR3 has 14 amino acids. Germline V gives CDR1 KGHDR, CDR2 SFDVKD. CDR3 region: CATSPGTGKDEQYF. CDR3 coding DNA: TGTGCCACCAGCCCCGGGACAGGGAAGGACGAGCAGTACTTC.

This clonotype was seen at least ten times. V is TRBV2 and J is TRBJ1-6; D ambiguous. The length of the CDR3 is 13 residues. V lost 3 bases and J lost 10, with 10 bases in between. Germline V lookup: CDR1 SNHLY, CDR2 FYNNEI. DNA for the CDR3: TGTGCCAGCAGTGACCGGGAAGGCTCACCCCTCCACTTT. Translation: CASSDREGSPLHF.

Points on this clonotype: Germline and junction disagree at one end, which may indicate a read error. The genes are TRBV7-3 and TRBJ2-6; D could derive from TRBD1 or TRBD2 (5 bases each). The CDR3 sequence is 16 residues long. From germline, CDR1 is SGHTA and CDR2 FQGTGA. The CDR3 is CASSPTGSSGADVLTF. The DNA for the CDR3 is TGTGCCAGCAGCCCGACGGGGAGCTCTGGGGCCGACGTCCTGACTTTC.

Only a few counts were recorded for this clonotype. V and J are TRBV27 and TRBJ2-7; D may be TRBD2 (7 bases). Deletions cut 3 bases from V and 2 bases from J, with 17 bases between. The CDR3 totals 16 residues. In germline, CDR1 is MNHEY, CDR2 SMNVEV (reference sequence). CDR3: CASSLTRGRGTYEQYF. The DNA for the CDR3 is TGTGCCAGCAGTTTGACTCGGGGGAGGGGGACCTACGAGCAGTACTTC.

This clonotype was recorded many times. The V gene is TRBV25-1, the J gene TRBJ1-6; the match to TRBD1 covers 7 bases. CDR3 size: 16 residues. V lost 1 base to trimming and J lost 6 bases; unmatched junction nucleotides: 6. The V gene's germline CDR1 is MGHDK and CDR2 SYGVNS. The CDR3 nucleotides are TGTGCCAGCAGTGAATTAGCTGGGACAGTTAATTCACCCCTCCACTTT. Protein sequence: CASSELAGTVNSPLHF.

J is TRBJ2-1 and V is TRBV20-1; D possibly matches TRBD1 or TRBD2 (6 bases each). The V end lost 2 bases, the J end lost 9 bases, and 17 bases lay between the germline ends. There are 14 residues in the CDR3. Germline V gene sequence: CDR1 DFQATT, CDR2 SNEGSKA (reference sequence). The CDR3 nucleotides read TGCAGTGCTAGATGGGCCAGGGGCGGGGTTGAGCAGTTCTTC. Its translation is CSARWARGGVEQFF.

This chain uses TRBV7-9 with TRBJ2-5; 11 nucleotides align to TRBD2. Losses at the gene ends were 6 bases for V and 5 bases for J; bases not matched to a gene: 11. This CDR3 spans 16 amino acids. Germline CDR1 reads SEHNR; CDR2 reads FQNEAQ (reference sequence). The CDR3 region is CASRQALAGEGETQYF. DNA for the CDR3: TGTGCCAGCAGACAGGCACTAGCGGGAGAAGGGGAGACCCAGTACTTC.

The genes are TRBV19 and TRBJ2-1; D perhaps matches TRBD1 (6 bases). V was cut by 6 bases and J by 7 bases, with 13 bases left in between. This CDR3 has 13 amino acids. Germline V gene sequence: CDR1 LNHDA, CDR2 SQIVND (reference sequence). This CDR3 reads CASSVWGQNEQFF. For the CDR3, the DNA is TGTGCCAGTAGCGTATGGGGGCAAAATGAGCAGTTCTTC.

This clonotype was picked up many times. The chain combines TRBV7-2 with TRBJ1-5; D is possibly TRBD1 (5 bases). This CDR3 has 15 amino acids. The V gene lost 5 bases and the J gene lost 0 bases, with 11 bases spanning the gap. Germline-derived CDR1 and CDR2 are SGHTA and FQGNSA. CDR3 sequence (DNA): TGTGCCAGCAGCCCGGGACTATATAGCAATCAGCCCCAGCATTTT. It codes for CASSPGLYSNQPQHF.

The gene calls are TRBV12-3 or TRBV12-4 and TRBJ2-5; TRBD2 might be the D (6 bases). V was shortened by 1 base and J by 4 bases, with 10 bases between the two germline ends. The CDR3 is made up of 14 amino acids. The CDR3: CASSLVGEVETQYF. In nucleotides, the CDR3 is TGTGCCAGCAGTTTAGTCGGGGAGGTAGAGACCCAGTACTTC.

This clonotype was recorded once. The chain carries TRBV7-8 and TRBJ2-5; the D gene is possibly TRBD2 (6 bases). Germline V gene lookup returns CDR1 SGHVS and CDR2 FQNEAQ. The V end lost 4 bases, the J end lost 5 bases, and 20 bases lay between the germline ends. CDR3 length equals 16 residues. The CDR3 nucleotides read TGTGCCAGCAGCTCCTCTAATACCGTAGCGGCGGAGACCCAGTACTTC. This codes for CASSSSNTVAAETQYF.

This clonotype was picked up many times. The chain recombines TRBV20-1 with TRBJ2-7; possibly TRBD2 for D (6 bases). This CDR3 has 15 residues. Trimming pared 0 bases from V and 3 bases from J, leaving 15 bases between. Germline-derived CDR1 and CDR2 are DFQATT and SNEGSKA (reference sequence). CDR3 nucleotide sequence: TGCAGTGCTAGAGACGGTGCGGGGTCCAACTACGAGCAGTACTTC. It yields the protein CSARDGAGSNYEQYF.

This clonotype was recorded only once. The junction and the germline gene differ at one end; a read error may be behind it. The chain couples TRBV2 to TRBJ2-6, with 7 bases aligning to TRBD1. The CDR3 runs to 21 residues. Germline CDR1 and CDR2: SNHLY and FYNNEI. CDR3 DNA sequence: TGTGCCAGCAATCGGGACACTTACACCGGGACAGCGATCTCTGGGGCCAACGTCCTGGCTTTC. Amino acids: CASNRDTYTGTAISGANVLAF.

V gene TRBV19 combines with J gene TRBJ2-5, with D perhaps matching TRBD1 or TRBD2 (5 bases each). CDR3 length: 13 residues. Per the germline V gene, CDR1 is LNHDA and CDR2 is SQIVND (reference sequence). CDR3 amino acids: CARAGRVGETQYF. The CDR3 bases are TGTGCTAGAGCAGGGCGGGTGGGGGAGACCCAGTACTTC. Complete variable domain (other parts from reference TRBV19 and TRBJ2-5): DGGITQSPKYLFRKEGQNVTLSCEQNLNHDAMYWYRQDPGQGLRLIYYSQIVNDFQKGDIAEGYSVSREKKESFPLTVTSAQKNPTAFYLCARAGRVGETQYFGPGTRLLVL.

Points on this clonotype: A much larger clone sits a single nucleotide away, making a read error possible. The gene calls are TRBV6-1 and TRBJ1-5, with a weak D call TRBD1 (6 bases). Germline CDR1 MNHNS, CDR2 SASEGT. This CDR3 has 17 residues. CDR3 amino acids: CAISEALQGLRNQPQHF. The CDR3 coding sequence is TGTGCCATCAGTGAAGCGCTTCAGGGGCTCAGGAATCAGCCCCAGCATTTT.

Turning to this clonotype: This may arise from a read error, as a much more abundant clone is one base away. The chain recombines TRBV6-1 with TRBJ1-4; D not resolved. This CDR3 has 14 amino acids. Germline V gives CDR1 MNHNS, CDR2 SASEGT. Deletions cut 2 bases from V and 0 bases from J, with 4 bases between. CDR3 sequence (DNA): TGTGCCAGCAGTGAAATCACAACTAATGAAAAACTGTTTTTT. This encodes CASSEITTNEKLFF.